This T cell receptor (beta chain) was captured in a study of blood T cell repertoires in COVID-19. Study-wide context: The samples span acute and convalescent COVID-19 from the United States, Italy and Spain. T cells, B-cell-depleted T cells, or PBMCs provided the cDNA or gDNA that served as material.

Original methodology: Amplification with reference gene primers provided the estimates of nucleated cell counts. Some clones are missing from TCRdb's copy, which holds only in-frame ones; the method was immunoSEQ multiplex PCR. V and J calls plus clone size are reproduced from that table; the DNA served to infer D and trimming. The sample carries 85,000 to 95,000 clones, 70% to 90% recorded once. Germline-derived CDR1 and CDR2 are MNHNS and SASEGT. The length of the CDR3 is 14 residues. V lost 7 bases, J lost 0 bases, and 12 bases lay in between. The sequenced material came from peripheral blood. V gene TRBV6-1 combines with J gene TRBJ1-1; the D gene is possibly TRBD1 (5 bases). The origin of this receptor is a woman over 75 with acute or convalescent COVID-19. CDR3 DNA: TGTGCCAGCACGCAGGGAGGTGTGAACACTGAAGCTTTCTTT. Encoded protein: CASTQGGVNTEAFF.